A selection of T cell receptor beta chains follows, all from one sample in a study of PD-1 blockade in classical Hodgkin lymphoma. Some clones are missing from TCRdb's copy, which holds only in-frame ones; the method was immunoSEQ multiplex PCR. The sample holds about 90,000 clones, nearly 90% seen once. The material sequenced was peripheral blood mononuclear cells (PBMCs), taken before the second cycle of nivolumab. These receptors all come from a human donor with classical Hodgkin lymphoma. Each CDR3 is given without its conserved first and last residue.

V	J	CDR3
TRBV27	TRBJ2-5	ASSLGGLKTQY
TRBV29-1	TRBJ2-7	SVAVVRQQY
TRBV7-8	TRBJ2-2	ASRAGTGGELF
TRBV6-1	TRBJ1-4	ASGDDYPTNEKLF
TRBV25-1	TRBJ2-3	ASSTPEATQY
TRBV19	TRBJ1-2	ASRTGNSNYGYT
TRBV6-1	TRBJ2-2	ASPAGGELF
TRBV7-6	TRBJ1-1	ASSLGRWDTEAF
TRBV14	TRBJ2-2	ASSQEVGEPANTGELF
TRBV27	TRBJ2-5	ASSDFQGAGETQY
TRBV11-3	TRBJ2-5	ASSLDGATGETQY
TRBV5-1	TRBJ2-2	ASSGNTGELF
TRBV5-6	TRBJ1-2	ASSLDLRSGLGDGYT
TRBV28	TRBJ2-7	ASRGQGAQGSYEQY
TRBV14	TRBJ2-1	ASSQVLLVTEQF
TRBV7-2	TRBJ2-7	ASSLGGVGTRAYEQY
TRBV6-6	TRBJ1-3	ASSYSDRVVGNTIY
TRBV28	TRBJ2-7	ASSLGQGWDEQY
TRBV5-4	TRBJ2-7	ASSLAGQGSVEQY
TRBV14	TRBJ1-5	ASSQAGFYQPQH
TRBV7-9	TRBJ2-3	ASSSRDRVTSGSADTQY
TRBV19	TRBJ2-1	ASSTRTGGYSSSYNEQF
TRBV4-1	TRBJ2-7	ASSQELTVPYEQY
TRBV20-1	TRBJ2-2	SARWTGELF
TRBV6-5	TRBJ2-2	ASSRHTGELF
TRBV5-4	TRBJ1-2	ASSFNNYGYT
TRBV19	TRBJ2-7	ASRMRREAAYEQY
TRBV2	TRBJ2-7	ASRGQGNEQY
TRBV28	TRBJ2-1	ASSLGYNEQF
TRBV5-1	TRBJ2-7	ASSLWGPPEPPH
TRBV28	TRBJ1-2	ASRPDRFYGYT
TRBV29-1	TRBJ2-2	SVDGAAGELF
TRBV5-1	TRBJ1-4	ASSLVHYGGELF
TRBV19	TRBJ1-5	ASTERTSNQPQH
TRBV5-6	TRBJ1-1	ASRPPGALGNTEAF
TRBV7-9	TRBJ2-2	ASTGGPDTGELF
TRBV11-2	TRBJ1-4	ASSPRGAGYTNEKLF
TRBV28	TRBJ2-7	ASSLRDRGYYEQY
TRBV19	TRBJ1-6	ASSIGGQFSNSPLH
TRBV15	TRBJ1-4	ATSSTVNEKLF
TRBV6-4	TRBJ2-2	ASSEQGRNTGELF
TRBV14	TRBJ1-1	ASSQDRVFTEAF
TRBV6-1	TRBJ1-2	ASSGQMNYGYT
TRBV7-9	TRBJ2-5	ASRGGVAETQY
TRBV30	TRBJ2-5	AWSVPGARAQY
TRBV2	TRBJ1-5	ASSLQGYQPQH
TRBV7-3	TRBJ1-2	ASSPTPTDLYGYT